Given below is one TCR beta chain in context. The germline gives CDR1 MDHEN, CDR2 SYDVKM. This CDR3 is 15 amino acids long. The junction had 8 bases not matched to a gene; V was cut back by 3 bases and J by 5 bases. The protocol was immunoSEQ multiplex PCR, while the TCRdb copy is restricted to in-frame clones and leaves out a portion. This table holds more than 60,000 clones, 87% found once. This sample was taken from a study of OX40 agonist ivuxolimab in advanced cancers. The sequence derives from an adult with an advanced solid tumor such as melanoma, head and neck, liver or kidney cancer. The J gene is TRBJ2-3, the V gene TRBV28, with 7 nucleotides matching TRBD1. Sequencing was performed on CD4+ or CD8+ T cells sorted from blood, taken in a trial of the OX40 agonist ivuxolimab. The CDR3 spells CASSFGQVLGDTQYF. CDR3 sequence (DNA): TGTGCCAGCAGTTTCGGACAGGTCTTAGGAGATACGCAGTATTTT.